Presented here are 24 T cell receptor beta chains from one specimen sequenced in a study of T cell responses to AZD1222 COVID-19 vaccine listed by TCRdb under 2021. Libraries were constructed by the immunoSEQ multiplex PCR assay. TCRdb's version of the immuneACCESS table is confined to in-frame rearrangements and falls short of the full clone set. An unresolved V gene accounts for under half of the shortfall where checked; the remainder is of unknown origin. The sample contains roughly 90,000 clones, 86% of them found a single time. The ten largest clones represent around 5.9% of the sample. The intended sense of this specimen's time point label: baseline before first vaccination. The sequencing here drew on peripheral blood, taken on day 0 of AZD1222 vaccination. These receptor sequences come from an adult in good health.

The chain employs TRBV19 and TRBJ2-1; the match to TRBD2 covers 13 bases. Germline CDR1 LNHDA, CDR2 SQIVND (reference sequence). Germline trimming cut 6 bases from V and 6 bases from J; bases unmatched to any gene: 11. CDR3 length: 17 residues. CDR3 amino acids: CASSDKSTSGRVNEQFF. The DNA of the CDR3 is TGTGCCAGTAGCGATAAAAGTACTAGCGGGAGGGTCAATGAGCAGTTCTTC.

This clone appeared a single time. The chain joins TRBV19 to TRBJ1-2, with TRBD1 as a possible D gene (6 bases). Germline assignment: CDR1 LNHDA and CDR2 SQIVND (reference sequence). This CDR3 comprises 15 residues. V was cut by 3 bases and J by 5 bases, with 16 bases left in between. The CDR3 nucleotides are TGTGCCAGTAGTATTTTCGACAGGCTCGTATATGGCTACACCTTC. Translating it yields CASSIFDRLVYGYTF.

The chain uses TRBV12-3 or TRBV12-4 and TRBJ1-1; a possible D gene is TRBD1 (5 bases). V lost 6 bases and J lost 5, with 10 bases in between. The CDR3 length is 12 residues. CDR3 DNA: TGTGCCAGCAGCCTTGGACAAACTGAAGCTTTCTTT. Amino acids: CASSLGQTEAFF.

J is TRBJ2-3 and V is TRBV7-9, with a possible D match to TRBD1 (5 bases). Germline loops: CDR1 SEHNR, CDR2 FQNEAQ (reference sequence). The CDR3 consists of 15 residues. V gave up 3 bases and J gave up 4 bases, with 14 bases separating them. The CDR3 DNA follows: TGTGCCAGCAGCTTCGGACACGGAATTTCAGATACGCAGTATTTT. Amino acids: CASSFGHGISDTQYF.

The chain couples TRBV18 to TRBJ1-1; D is unclear. Germline V gene data show CDR1 as KGHSH and CDR2 as LQKENI. V was trimmed by 0 bases and J by 0 bases, leaving 8 bases between them. The CDR3 is 15 amino acids. The chain's CDR3 is CASSPPGLMNTEAFF. The CDR3 nucleotides read TGTGCCAGCTCACCACCCGGGCTAATGAACACTGAAGCTTTCTTT.

The CDR3 nucleotides read TGTGCCAGCAGCTTAGTCGGTTCCGGGTCCAATCAGCCCCAGCATTTT. This gives the protein CASSLVGSGSNQPQHF. This sequence joins TRBV7-8 and TRBJ1-5, with D uncertain. V lost 1 base and J lost 3, with 13 bases in between. The CDR3 has 16 amino acids. Germline V gene sequence: CDR1 SGHVS, CDR2 FQNEAQ.

This chain uses TRBV5-1 with TRBJ2-1, with 8 bases identical to TRBD1. The CDR3 runs to 16 residues. The germline CDR1 and CDR2 sequences are SGHRS and YFSETQ. V was clipped by 9 bases and J by 1 base; unmatched bases: 12. For the CDR3, the DNA is TGCGCCACCAAGGAAGGACAGGGAGTATCCTACAATGAGCAGTTCTTC. Its translation: CATKEGQGVSYNEQFF.

This clone turned up a few times. This sequence joins TRBV25-1 and TRBJ1-6, with TRBD1 matching over 7 bases. Germline V gives CDR1 MGHDK, CDR2 SYGVNS. The CDR3 totals 13 residues. With V trimmed by 6 bases and J by 7 bases, 3 bases remained unmatched. The CDR3 region is CASSQGGNSPLHF. The CDR3, as DNA: TGTGCCAGCAGCCAGGGGGGCAATTCACCCCTCCACTTT.

The chain uses TRBV11-3 and TRBJ2-3, with D unclear. The V gene lost 5 bases and the J gene lost 3 bases, with 18 bases spanning the gap. The CDR3 consists of 16 residues. Looked up from germline, CDR1 is SGHNT and CDR2 is YENEEA. This CDR3 is CASSPLIHPGTDTQYF. In nucleotides, the CDR3 is TGTGCCAGCAGCCCCCTGATTCACCCCGGGACAGATACGCAGTATTTT.

The chain employs TRBV7-9 and TRBJ2-1; D is ambiguous. This CDR3 contains 14 residues. Germline-derived CDR1 and CDR2 are SEHNR and FQNEAQ (reference sequence). Trimming shortened V by 1 base and J by 5 bases, and 9 bases separated the two germline ends. In DNA form, the CDR3 reads TGTGCCAGCAGCTTAGTTCGGCATAACAATGAGCAGTTCTTC. Amino acid sequence: CASSLVRHNNEQFF.

This clone was counted a few times. The chain joins TRBV2 to TRBJ1-2; D remains ambiguous. Germline-derived CDR1 and CDR2 are SNHLY and FYNNEI. Trimming pared 6 bases from V and 3 bases from J, leaving 11 bases between. CDR3 length: 13 residues. Here the CDR3 reads CASRTGSDYGYTF. The CDR3 bases are TGTGCCAGCAGGACCGGTAGTGACTATGGCTACACCTTC.

The gene calls are TRBV6-6 and TRBJ2-1, with TRBD2 as a possible D gene (5 bases). Germline V CDR1 and CDR2: MNHNY, SVGAGI (reference sequence). The CDR3 is made up of 21 amino acids. V was trimmed by 6 bases and J by 2 bases, leaving 32 bases between them. CDR3: CASSYRGGLGSGVSAYNEQFF. The CDR3 DNA follows: TGTGCCAGCAGCTATCGGGGTGGGCTCGGGTCCGGCGTGAGTGCCTACAATGAGCAGTTCTTC.

The V call is TRBV5-5, the J call TRBJ1-6, with 12 bases aligning to TRBD1. Germline loops: CDR1 SGHKS, CDR2 YYEKEE (reference sequence). This CDR3 region has 15 residues. V lost 4 bases, J lost 9 bases, and 5 bases stayed unmatched. CDR3 DNA: TGTGCCAGCAGCGGCCGGGACAGGGGGCGTTCACCCCTCCACTTT. It specifies CASSGRDRGRSPLHF. The full variable domain, completed using reference TRBV5-5 and TRBJ1-6, is DAGVTQSPTHLIKTRGQQVTLRCSPISGHKSVSWYQQVLGQGPQFIFQYYEKEERGRGNFPDRFSARQFPNYSSELNVNALLLGDSALYLCASSGRDRGRSPLHFGNGTRLTVT.

The rearrangement uses TRBV12-3 or TRBV12-4 and TRBJ1-2; a possible D gene is TRBD1 (6 bases). V lost 5 bases and J lost 4, with 11 bases in between. This CDR3 spans 13 amino acids. Here the CDR3 reads CASSVGGGYGYTF. As DNA, the CDR3 is TGTGCCAGCAGTGTGGGGGGCGGCTATGGCTACACCTTC.

The chain combines TRBV11-2 with TRBJ2-7; TRBD1 agrees at 9 bases. After removal of 5 bases from V and 4 bases from J, the junction contained 12 bases not matched to a gene. The CDR3 loop spans 16 amino acids. The germline V gene has CDR1 SGHAT and CDR2 FQNNGV. This CDR3 is CASSVTVGQGKYEQYF. In DNA, the CDR3 is TGTGCCAGCAGCGTGACCGTAGGACAGGGGAAATACGAGCAGTACTTC.

The chain carries TRBV7-2 and TRBJ2-1; D may be TRBD1 (5 bases). Trimming removed 6 bases from V and 4 bases from J, with 13 bases in between. This CDR3 is 14 amino acids long. Germline V lookup: CDR1 SGHTA, CDR2 FQGNSA. CDR3 loop: CASRWKGDYNEQFF. The CDR3 region has the DNA TGTGCCAGCAGGTGGAAAGGGGATTACAATGAGCAGTTCTTC.

The chain carries TRBV10-3 and TRBJ2-3; no clear D. The germline CDR1 and CDR2 sequences are ENHRY and SYGVKD. This CDR3 comprises 15 residues. With 4 bases removed from V and 6 bases from J, the gap between germline ends came to 17 bases. The CDR3 sequence: CAISGSRIGSDTQYF. CDR3 sequence (DNA): TGTGCCATCAGTGGGTCACGAATCGGCAGCGATACGCAGTATTTT.

This chain uses TRBV7-9 with TRBJ1-4; 7 bases match TRBD1. Germline CDR1 and CDR2: SEHNR and FQNEAQ (reference sequence). The V segment lost 5 bases and the J segment 1 base; nucleotides outside the gene matches: 13. The CDR3 is 18 amino acids. This CDR3 reads CASSTTLDRLKTNEKLFF. In nucleotides, the CDR3 is TGTGCCAGCAGCACAACCCTGGACAGGCTAAAAACTAATGAAAAACTGTTTTTT.

The chain employs TRBV19 and TRBJ1-1, with 8 bases matching TRBD1. The CDR3 covers 15 residues. V shed 6 bases, J shed 0 bases, and the junction held 6 bases outside the gene matches. Germline V lookup: CDR1 LNHDA, CDR2 SQIVND (reference sequence). The CDR3, as DNA: TGTGCCAGTAGGGAAGGACAGGGATTGAACACTGAAGCTTTCTTT. It codes for CASREGQGLNTEAFF.

CDR3 loop: CASSLERISPLHF. CDR3 nucleotide sequence: TGCGCCAGCAGCTTGGAACGGATCTCACCCCTCCACTTT. The chain employs TRBV5-1 and TRBJ1-6; D not certain. The germline CDR1 and CDR2 sequences are SGHRS and YFSETQ. The CDR3 is 13 amino acids. Trimming pared 0 bases from V and 10 bases from J, leaving 8 bases between.

This chain joins TRBV29-1 and TRBJ1-1; D not resolved. The ends were cut back, 7 bases at V and 1 base at J, with 7 bases in the middle. Germline V gene data show CDR1 as SQVTM and CDR2 as ANQGSEA. This CDR3 comprises 11 residues. CDR3 in amino acids: CSARENTEAFF. CDR3 nucleotides: TGCAGCGCCCGAGAGAACACTGAAGCTTTCTTT.

The rearrangement joins TRBV7-3 to TRBJ2-3; 8 bases are a match to TRBD2. J was trimmed by 1 base and V by 5 bases; bases with no gene match: 5. The CDR3 runs to 15 residues. Germline-derived CDR1 and CDR2 are SGHTA and FQGTGA. CDR3 DNA: TGTGCCAGCAGCCTCACTAGCGGCCGCACAGATACGCAGTATTTT. Encoded protein: CASSLTSGRTDTQYF.

This chain links TRBV2 with TRBJ2-7, with 7 bases lining up with TRBD1. J lost 2 bases, V lost 2 bases, and 9 bases had no gene match. The germline gives CDR1 SNHLY, CDR2 FYNNEI. The CDR3 runs to 16 residues. This CDR3 reads CASSEPPGQRTYEQYF. CDR3 in DNA: TGTGCCAGCAGTGAACCCCCGGGACAGCGGACCTACGAGCAGTACTTC.

The V and J genes are TRBV10-3 and TRBJ1-1, with TRBD1 identical over 7 bases. The CDR3 totals 14 residues. The germline V gene has CDR1 ENHRY and CDR2 SYGVKD. The junction had 6 bases not matched to a gene; V was cut back by 4 bases and J by 4 bases. The chain's CDR3 is CAISGNRGLTEAFF. The CDR3 bases are TGTGCCATCAGTGGGAACAGGGGTCTCACTGAAGCTTTCTTT.